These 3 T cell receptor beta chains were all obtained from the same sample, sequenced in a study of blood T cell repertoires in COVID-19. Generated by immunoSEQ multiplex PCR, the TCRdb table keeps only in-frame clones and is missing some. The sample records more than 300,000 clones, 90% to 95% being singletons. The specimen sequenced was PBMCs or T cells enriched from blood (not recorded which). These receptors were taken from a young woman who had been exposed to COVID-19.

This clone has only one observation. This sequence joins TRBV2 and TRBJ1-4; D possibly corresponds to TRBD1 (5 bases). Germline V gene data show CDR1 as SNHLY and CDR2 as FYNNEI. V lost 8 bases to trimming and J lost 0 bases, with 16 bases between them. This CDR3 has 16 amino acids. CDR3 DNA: TGTGCCAGCGGCGTGACAGCTACTGCAACTAATGAAAAACTGTTTTTT. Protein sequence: CASGVTATATNEKLFF.

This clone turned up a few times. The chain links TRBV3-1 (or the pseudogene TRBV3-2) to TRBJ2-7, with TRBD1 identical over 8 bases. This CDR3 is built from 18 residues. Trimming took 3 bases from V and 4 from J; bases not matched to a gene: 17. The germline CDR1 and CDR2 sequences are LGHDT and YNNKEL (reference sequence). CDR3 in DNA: TGTGCCAGCAGCCAGACCCCAATCGGACAGGGACGAAATTACGAGCAGTACTTC. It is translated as CASSQTPIGQGRNYEQYF.

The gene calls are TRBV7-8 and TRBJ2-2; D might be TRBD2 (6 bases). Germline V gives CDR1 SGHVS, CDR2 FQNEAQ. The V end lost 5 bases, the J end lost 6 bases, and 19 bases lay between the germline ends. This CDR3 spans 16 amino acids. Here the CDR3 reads CASSPQMTRRAGELFF. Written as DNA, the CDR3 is TGTGCCAGCAGCCCACAAATGACTAGAAGGGCCGGGGAGCTGTTTTTT.